This TCR beta chain was retrieved from a study of shared clonotypes between healthy human individuals. The data were produced by immunoSEQ multiplex PCR, yet TCRdb's version contains in-frame clones alone and is incomplete. The sample shows about 960,000 clones, roughly 72% of them seen only once. Unmatched junction bases numbered 3, after V lost 4 bases and J lost 4 bases. This CDR3 spans 13 amino acids. CDR1 SGHAT and CDR2 FQNNGV come from the germline V gene. General study points: Non-shared clonotypes showed lower generation probabilities than clonotypes common to all four donors.

Regarding this clone: The antigen remains unidentified. Additional DNA sequences in this sample encode the identical CDR3.

The V and J genes are TRBV11-2 and TRBJ1-2, with 7 bases fitting TRBD1. The receptor comes from a young man in good health. Sequences were obtained from memory CD4+ T cells sorted from blood. Specified subset: CD45RA-negative fraction. The CDR3 nucleotides read TGTGCCAGCAGCTCAGGGGGGGGCTATGGCTACACCTTC. Translation gives CASSSGGGYGYTF.